The clone carrying this T cell receptor beta chain was seen many times. This entry belongs to a study of T cells after yellow fever vaccination. TCRdb re-called the 5' RACE reads with MiXCR, one entry per CDR3 protein. The data contain approximately 120,000 distinct CDR3 sequences, about 7% of them singletons. J lost 4 bases, V lost 6 bases, and 5 bases had no gene match. Germline-derived CDR1 and CDR2 are MNHEY and SVGAGI. This CDR3 contains 13 residues. This specimen consisted of CD4+ T cells sorted from PBMCs, obtained more than 8 days after the first yellow fever vaccination. This receptor was obtained from a man aged 18-30 years who received the YFV17D yellow fever vaccine. The chain has TRBV6-5 and TRBJ1-1; 7 positions match TRBD1. The CDR3 nucleotides read TGTGCCAGCAGGTCCTCAGGGGGCACTGAAGCTTTCTTT. Its translation: CASRSSGGTEAFF.